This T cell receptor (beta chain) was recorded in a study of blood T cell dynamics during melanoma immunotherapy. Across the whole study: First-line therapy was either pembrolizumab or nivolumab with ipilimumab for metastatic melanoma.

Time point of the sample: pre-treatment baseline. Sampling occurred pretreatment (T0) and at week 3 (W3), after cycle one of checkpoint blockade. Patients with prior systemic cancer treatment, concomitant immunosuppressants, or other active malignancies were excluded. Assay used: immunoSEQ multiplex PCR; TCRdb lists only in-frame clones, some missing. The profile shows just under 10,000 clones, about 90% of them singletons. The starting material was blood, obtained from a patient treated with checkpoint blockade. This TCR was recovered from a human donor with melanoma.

CDR3 nucleotide sequence: TGTGCCAGCAGCAAAGCGGGTCAGGCCCCACCGCTGGGACACTATGGCTACACCTTC. This codes for CASSKAGQAPPLGHYGYTF. This sequence joins TRBV21-1 and TRBJ1-2. TRBV21-1 is a documented pseudogene. CDR3 length equals 19 residues.